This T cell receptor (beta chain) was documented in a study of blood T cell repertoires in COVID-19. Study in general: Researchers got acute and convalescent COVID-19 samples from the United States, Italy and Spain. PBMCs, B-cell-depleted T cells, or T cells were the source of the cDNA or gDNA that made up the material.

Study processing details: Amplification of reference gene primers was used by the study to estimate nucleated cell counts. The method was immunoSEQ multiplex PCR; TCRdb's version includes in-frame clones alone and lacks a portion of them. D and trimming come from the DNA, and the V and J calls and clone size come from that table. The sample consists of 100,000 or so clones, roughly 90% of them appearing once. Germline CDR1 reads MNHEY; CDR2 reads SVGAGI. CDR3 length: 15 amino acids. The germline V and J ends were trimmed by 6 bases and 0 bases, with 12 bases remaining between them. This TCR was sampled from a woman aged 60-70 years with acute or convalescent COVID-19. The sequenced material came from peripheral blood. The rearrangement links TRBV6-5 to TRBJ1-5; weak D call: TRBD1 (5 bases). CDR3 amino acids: CASRGGLYSNQPQHF. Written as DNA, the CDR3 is TGTGCCAGCAGGGGGGGACTGTATAGCAATCAGCCCCAGCATTTT.